The rows below give T cell receptor beta chains drawn from one sample of a study of shared clonotypes between healthy human individuals. Only in-frame clones appear in the TCRdb table, and some are missing; sequencing was by immunoSEQ multiplex PCR. This table holds over 2 million clones, approximately 95% found once. Sequenced: naive CD8+ T cells sorted from blood. The receptor set was obtained from a man between 18 and 35 years old in good health. The CDR3 runs from the conserved cysteine through the conserved F or W. D genes are given only for firm matches. Some rows mark clone size as missing; the rest say once, few, many or name a class of expanded clone.

len	v_gene	j_gene	d_gene	abundance	CDR3aa	CDR3nt
14	TRBV7-9	TRBJ2-2	.	.	CASSLSEGTGELFF	TGTGCCAGCAGCCTTAGCGAAGGCACCGGGGAGCTGTTTTTT
12	TRBV9	TRBJ1-1	.	.	CASSARGSEAFF	TGTGCCAGCAGCGCCCGAGGGAGTGAAGCTTTCTTT
16	TRBV19	TRBJ2-1	.	.	CASHQELRGLYNEQFF	TGTGCCAGTCACCAAGAACTCAGGGGACTTTACAATGAGCAGTTCTTC
14	TRBV5-6	TRBJ1-1	.	.	CASSWRQGWTEAFF	TGTGCCAGCAGCTGGAGGCAGGGTTGGACTGAAGCTTTCTTT
16	TRBV4-1	TRBJ1-2	.	.	CASSSSGDMPSIGYTF	TGCGCCAGCTCCTCTAGTGGGGACATGCCCTCTATAGGCTACACCTTC
13	TRBV21-1	TRBJ2-7	.	.	CASSWTGTYEQYF	TGTGCCAGCAGTTGGACAGGAACCTACGAGCAGTACTTC
15	TRBV2	TRBJ2-7	.	.	CASSDGDMSSYEQYF	TGTGCCAGCAGTGACGGCGATATGAGCTCCTACGAGCAGTACTTC
17	TRBV5-1	TRBJ2-1	TRBD2	.	CASRPRLAGGSKGEQFF	TGCGCCAGCAGACCTCGACTAGCGGGAGGGTCGAAGGGTGAGCAGTTCTTC
17	TRBV5-6	TRBJ1-2	.	.	CASSTLSKQMSNYGYTF	TGTGCCAGCAGCACCCTTTCTAAGCAAATGTCTAACTATGGCTACACCTTC
15	TRBV4-3	TRBJ2-5	.	.	CASSQRDGGPETQYF	TGCGCCAGCAGCCAACGGGACGGAGGTCCAGAGACCCAGTACTTC
15	TRBV11-2	TRBJ1-6	.	.	CASSLRAERNSPLHF	TGTGCCAGCAGCTTACGGGCAGAAAGGAATTCACCCCTCCACTTT
13	TRBV5-4	TRBJ2-7	.	.	CASSFSTTYEQYF	TGTGCCAGCAGCTTTTCGACAACCTACGAGCAGTACTTC
14	TRBV2	TRBJ2-3	TRBD2	once	CASRGDYPTDTQYF	TGTGCCAGCAGGGGGGACTATCCCACAGATACGCAGTATTTT
14	TRBV28	TRBJ2-7	TRBD2	.	CASSLQGGSYEQYF	TGTGCCAGCAGCCTCCAGGGAGGGTCCTACGAGCAGTACTTC
14	TRBV6-5	TRBJ1-3	.	.	CASSPTSLENTIYF	TGTGCCAGCAGTCCCACGTCCCTGGAAAACACCATATATTTT
14	TRBV4-1	TRBJ2-1	.	.	CASSQDPGTNEQFF	TGCGCCAGCAGCCAAGATCCAGGGACCAATGAGCAGTTCTTC